This TCR beta chain emerged from a study of prognosis after radiotherapy for stage I lung cancer. Across the study: Of the enrolled patients, about 15 had newly diagnosed primary stage I lung tumors, while four or five had oligometastatic NSCLC following surgical resection of the primary tumor. A median of about 7 months after radiotherapy, distant metastases were seen in a few patients, while no significant progression was shown by 15.

This CDR3 is 15 amino acids long. V lost 8 bases to trimming and J lost 5 bases, with 19 bases between them. Germline V gene data show CDR1 as LNHDA and CDR2 as SQIVND (reference sequence). From genomic DNA, two-round multiplex PCR was used to amplify TCR beta CDR3. First-round PCR, the initial amplification, used primers specific to each TRBV and TRBJ gene. TCRdb re-called the multiplex PCR reads through MiXCR, storing one row per CDR3 protein. Altogether more than 30,000 distinct CDR3 sequences are present, 42% being singletons, with the ten largest covering roughly 14%. Two time points each involved a draw of about 5.8 milliliters of peripheral blood.

This rearrangement joins TRBV19 to TRBJ2-1; the D gene could be TRBD1 or TRBD2 (6 bases each). This clonotype was sampled from a donor aged 50 or older with non-small cell lung cancer. This specimen was PBMCs, taken before or after stereotactic body radiation therapy (not recorded which). The CDR3 DNA reads TGTGCCAGTGGGGGTAGGGGGGCCACCCACAATGAGCAGTTCTTC. This gives the protein CASGGRGATHNEQFF. Supplemented by reference TRBV19 and TRBJ2-1, the full variable domain reads DGGITQSPKYLFRKEGQNVTLSCEQNLNHDAMYWYRQDPGQGLRLIYYSQIVNDFQKGDIAEGYSVSREKKESFPLTVTSAQKNPTAFYLCASGGRGATHNEQFFGPGTRLTVL.